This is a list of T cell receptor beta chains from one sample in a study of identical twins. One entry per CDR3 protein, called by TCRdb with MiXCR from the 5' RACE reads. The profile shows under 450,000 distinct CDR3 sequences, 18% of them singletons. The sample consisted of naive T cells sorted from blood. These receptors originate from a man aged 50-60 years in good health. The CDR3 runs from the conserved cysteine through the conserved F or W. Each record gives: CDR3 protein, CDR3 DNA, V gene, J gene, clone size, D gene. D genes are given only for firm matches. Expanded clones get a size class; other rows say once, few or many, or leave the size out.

CASKGTGGRQGTQYF,TGTGCCAGCAAGGGGACAGGGGGGCGACAAGGGACCCAGTACTTC,TRBV11-2,TRBJ2-5,few,TRBD1
CASSSGGTASYEQYF,TGTGCCAGCAGTTCGGGGGGGACAGCATCCTACGAGCAGTACTTC,TRBV6-5,TRBJ2-7,once,NA
CASSLAGKTNEKLFF,TGCGCCAGCAGCTTGGCTGGTAAAACTAATGAAAAACTGTTTTTT,TRBV5-1,TRBJ1-4,NA,NA
CASSLKGQDTGELFF,TGTGCCAGCAGTTTGAAGGGACAAGACACCGGGGAGCTGTTTTTT,TRBV28,TRBJ2-2,many,NA
CASSQVVRVGGTGELFF,TGTGCCAGCAGCCAAGTGGTTAGGGTAGGCGGCACCGGGGAGCTGTTTTTT,TRBV4-2,TRBJ2-2,NA,NA
CASSLFRGSYEQYF,TGTGCCAGCAGCTTGTTCAGGGGAAGTTACGAGCAGTACTTC,TRBV5-5,TRBJ2-7,few,NA
CASSSGTGEKFF,TGTGCCAGCAGTTCGGGGACAGGGGAAAAGTTCTTC,TRBV12-3/TRBV12-4,TRBJ2-1,few,TRBD1
CASSLAVVGYSDNSPLHF,TGTGCCAGCAGCTTGGCCGTAGTAGGATATAGCGATAATTCACCCCTCCACTTT,TRBV5-5,TRBJ1-6,NA,NA
CSAGGPNNSPLHF,TGCAGTGCTGGGGGCCCAAATAATTCACCCCTCCACTTT,TRBV20-1,TRBJ1-6,NA,NA
CASSGGSGAGYEQYF,TGCGCCAGCAGCGGCGGTTCAGGGGCTGGCTACGAGCAGTACTTC,TRBV5-1,TRBJ2-7,many,NA
CASRFRDRGAEAFF,TGTGCCAGCAGGTTCCGGGACAGGGGTGCTGAAGCTTTCTTT,TRBV7-9,TRBJ1-1,many,TRBD1